This T cell receptor (beta chain) was documented in a study of T cell responses to AZD1222 COVID-19 vaccine. Comments on this clone: The antigen remains undetermined.

The method was immunoSEQ multiplex PCR; TCRdb's version includes in-frame clones alone and lacks a portion of them. The table shows about 130,000 clones, with 90% to 95% occurring only once. Findings and caveats of the study: Clonal diversity may have been underestimated, and the donors were mostly white British, with more females than males.

V lost 2 bases to trimming and J lost 10 bases, with 12 bases between them. This CDR3 is 14 amino acids long. Germline-derived CDR1 and CDR2 are SGHTA and FQGTGA. The sequence was obtained from an adult who received the AZD1222 COVID-19 vaccine. The material sequenced was peripheral blood, taken 28 days after the second AZD1222 dose. The chain recombines TRBV7-3 with TRBJ1-6; D remains unclear. The CDR3 nucleotides read TGTGCCAGCAGCTTAGAGGTGGGGAGGTCACCCCTCCACTTT. This translates into CASSLEVGRSPLHF.